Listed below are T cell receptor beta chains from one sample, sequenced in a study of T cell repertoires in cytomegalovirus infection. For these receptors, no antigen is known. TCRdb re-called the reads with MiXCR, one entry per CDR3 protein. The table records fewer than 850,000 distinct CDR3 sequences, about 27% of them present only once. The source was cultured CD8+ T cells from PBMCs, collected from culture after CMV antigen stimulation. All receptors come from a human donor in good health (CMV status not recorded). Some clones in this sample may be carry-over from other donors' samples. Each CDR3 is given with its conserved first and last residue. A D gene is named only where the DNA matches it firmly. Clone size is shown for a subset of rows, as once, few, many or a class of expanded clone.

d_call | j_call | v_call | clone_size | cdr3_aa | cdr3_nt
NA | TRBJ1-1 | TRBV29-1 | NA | CSVEDWGRGGTGEAFF | TGCAGCGTTGAAGATTGGGGACGGGGTGGGACTGGTGAAGCTTTCTTT
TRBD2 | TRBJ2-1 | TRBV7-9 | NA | CAIFGTGGRSSYNEQFF | TGTGCCATCTTCGGGACTGGCGGGAGAAGCTCCTACAATGAGCAGTTCTTC
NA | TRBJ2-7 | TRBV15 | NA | CATSRDRGTNYEQYF | TGTGCCACCAGCAGAGACCGAGGAACTAACTACGAGCAGTACTTC
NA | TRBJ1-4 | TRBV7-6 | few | CASSPIGGFDEKLFF | TGTGCCAGCAGTCCGATTGGAGGGTTCGATGAAAAACTGTTTTTT
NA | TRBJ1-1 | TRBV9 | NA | CASSVVPGRNTEAFF | TGTGCCAGCAGCGTAGTGCCGGGCCGGAACACTGAAGCTTTCTTT
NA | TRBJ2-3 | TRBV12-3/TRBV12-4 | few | CASSLARDADTQYF | TGTGCCAGCAGTTTGGCCAGGGACGCAGATACGCAGTATTTT
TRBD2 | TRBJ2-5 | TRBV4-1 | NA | CASSQYDETSGGETQYF | TGCGCCAGCAGCCAGTACGACGAAACTAGCGGGGGTGAGACCCAGTACTTC
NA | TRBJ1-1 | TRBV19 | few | CASSVRQVLYTEAFF | TGTGCCAGTAGTGTCAGACAGGTACTCTACACTGAAGCTTTCTTT
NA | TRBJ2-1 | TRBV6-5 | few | CASSYEGTGTPTYNEQFF | TGTGCCAGCAGTTACGAGGGGACGGGGACGCCGACCTACAATGAGCAGTTCTTC
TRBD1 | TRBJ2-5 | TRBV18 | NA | CASSPAWDSLFQETQYF | TGTGCCAGCTCACCAGCCTGGGACAGCCTTTTCCAAGAGACCCAGTACTTC
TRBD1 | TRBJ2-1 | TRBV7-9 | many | CASSWDRDNEQFF | TGTGCCAGCAGCTGGGACAGGGACAATGAGCAGTTCTTC